This is a list of T cell receptor beta chains from one sample in a study of T cell responses to AZD1222 COVID-19 vaccine. Using immunoSEQ multiplex PCR, the repertoire was profiled, and TCRdb retains in-frame clones only, with some absent. The sample contains some 180,000 clones, 92% of which appear only once. The specimen comprised peripheral blood, sampled on day 0 of AZD1222 vaccination. All receptors come from an adult in good health. CDR3s include the opening cysteine and the closing phenylalanine or tryptophan. The order of the fields is V gene, J gene, clone size, D gene, CDR3 protein, CDR3 DNA. A D gene is named only where the DNA matches it firmly. Not every row has a clone size; where given, it reads once, few, many or a size class.

TRBV6-5,TRBJ1-1,-,-,CASSPSMIEAFF,TGTGCCAGCAGTCCCTCCATGATTGAAGCTTTCTTT
TRBV7-2,TRBJ1-5,few,-,CASSLGFSNQPQHF,TGTGCCAGCAGCTTAGGGTTTAGCAATCAGCCCCAGCATTTT
TRBV2,TRBJ2-4,-,TRBD1,CASRGDRGAGNIQYF,TGTGCCAGCAGAGGAGACAGGGGGGCTGGAAACATTCAGTACTTC
TRBV5-1,TRBJ2-3,-,-,CASSLNLPTDTQYF,TGCGCCAGCAGCTTGAACCTACCCACAGATACGCAGTATTTT
TRBV27,TRBJ1-5,-,TRBD1,CASSSRTGYSNQPQHF,TGTGCCAGCAGTTCCAGGACAGGCTATAGCAATCAGCCCCAGCATTTT
TRBV18,TRBJ2-3,once,-,CASSPGSDTQYF,TGTGCCAGCTCACCAGGTTCGGATACGCAGTATTTT
TRBV6-2/TRBV6-3,TRBJ2-5,-,-,CASSYSYGETQYF,TGTGCCAGCAGTTACTCTTACGGAGAGACCCAGTACTTC
TRBV9,TRBJ2-7,once,-,CASSPDGTYEQYF,TGTGCCAGCAGCCCCGACGGGACCTACGAGCAGTACTTC
TRBV5-4,TRBJ1-1,-,-,CASSPYGRNTEAFF,TGTGCCAGCAGTCCTTACGGGAGGAACACTGAAGCTTTCTTT
TRBV4-1,TRBJ2-2,-,-,CASSLGTENTGELFF,TGCGCCAGCAGCCTCGGCACAGAGAACACCGGGGAGCTGTTTTTT
TRBV12-3/TRBV12-4,TRBJ2-2,-,-,CASSSDTGELFF,TGTGCCAGCAGTTCGGACACCGGGGAGCTGTTTTTT
TRBV2,TRBJ1-6,once,-,CASRSSGSGSPLHF,TGTGCCAGCCGGAGTAGCGGATCCGGATCGCCCCTCCACTTT
TRBV10-1,TRBJ2-3,-,-,CASSADSTDTQYF,TGCGCCAGCAGCGCGGACAGCACAGATACGCAGTATTTT
TRBV6-5,TRBJ2-3,-,-,CASTYTGTDTQYF,TGTGCCAGCACATATACAGGCACAGATACGCAGTATTTT
TRBV27,TRBJ2-1,-,TRBD2,CASSYRTSGRAFDEQFF,TGTGCCAGCAGTTACAGGACTAGCGGGAGGGCCTTTGATGAGCAGTTCTTC
TRBV6-1,TRBJ2-7,-,-,CASSETSRMYEQYF,TGTGCCAGCAGTGAAACCTCACGGATGTACGAGCAGTACTTC
TRBV2,TRBJ1-1,-,-,CASRGLGNEAFF,TGTGCCAGCAGGGGGCTAGGGAATGAAGCTTTCTTT
TRBV3-1/TRBV3-2,TRBJ1-2,-,-,CASSQSAGSYGYTF,TGTGCCAGCAGCCAATCGGCAGGGAGCTATGGCTACACCTTC